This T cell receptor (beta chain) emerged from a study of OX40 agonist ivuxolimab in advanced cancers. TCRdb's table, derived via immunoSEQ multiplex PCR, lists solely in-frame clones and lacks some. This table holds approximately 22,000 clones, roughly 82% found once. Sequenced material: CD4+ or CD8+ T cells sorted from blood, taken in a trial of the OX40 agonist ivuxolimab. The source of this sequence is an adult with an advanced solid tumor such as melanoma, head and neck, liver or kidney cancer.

DNA for the CDR3: TGTGCCACCAGCAGAGAAGGCAACTCCTACAATGAGCAGTTCTTC. Amino acids: CATSREGNSYNEQFF. The rearrangement links TRBV15 to TRBJ2-1, with D unresolved. Germline V gene lookup returns CDR1 LNHNV and CDR2 YYDKDF (reference sequence). This CDR3 is built from 15 residues. The V end was cut by 0 bases, the J end by 0 bases, with 6 bases between.